Given below is one TCR beta chain in context. This clone was seen only once. The antigen it binds to is not known. Base qualities were left out, and no much larger clone turns up one base away. The sample comes from a study of cytomegalovirus exposure and HLA in healthy donors (dated by TCRdb to 2015 to 2018). Notes on the research overall: According to an earlier analysis of 550 to 700 of the donors, 150 million to 200 million T cells yielded 90 million to 140 million unique TCR beta sequences and around 300 Gb of sequence data. An early release covering 550 to 700 HLA-typed donors comprised about 300 gigabases of sequencing data and around 85 million unique TCR sequences. Of the roughly 410 genotyped donors, 70% to 90% were placed in the genetic ancestry cluster associated with self-reported Caucasian donors. The study aimed to test whether signatures of past pathogen exposure could be identified by cataloging public T cell receptors. Using immunosequencing, the study profiled T cell repertoires from about 650 subjects and related those repertoires to cytomegalovirus serostatus. In addition to the first cohort of 666 subjects, a separate validation cohort of 130 or so different subjects was used. The study combined high-throughput TCR immunosequencing, statistical association of individual TCRs with disease status, and machine learning to predict cytomegalovirus infection status. To study patterns of TCR occurrence, a later analysis re-analyzed previously published TCR beta repertoires from 666 donors and added high-resolution HLA genotyping. The later analysis used no new phenotypic data to find candidate immune exposures, relying instead on TCR beta sequences and their occurrence across donors. To decide whether each TCR beta V gene segment behaved as functional or pseudogenic, an earlier analysis of some 570 of the donors relied on high-throughput TCR beta sequencing. Donor age, sex, ethnicity and CMV serostatus were collected together with the repertoire data. Genome-wide SNP genotypes for about 65% of the roughly 670 donors were used in a later genetic analysis, which treated that subset as a discovery cohort. All discovery cohort repertoires had been generated on a single sequencing platform. HLA typing covered class I and class II loci at four-digit resolution. The number of donors typed differed by locus, with roughly 629-640 for A, B, C, DRB1 and DQB1, over 500 for DQA1, under 610 for DPA1, and around 430 for DPB1. Roughly 5 DR-DQ haplotypes were treated as single units for association and clustering because of strong linkage in the cohort. On average, around 240,000 unique TCR beta nucleotide sequences were sequenced per donor among 398 genotyped donors of the cohort, with approximately 18% of those sequences being non-productive. Paper-wide results and their limitations: Because some donors lacked HLA typing at each locus, the association tests relied only on the typed subset. Strong co-occurrence of HLA alleles, especially DR and DQ, made assigning TCR associations to individual alleles difficult. A later genetic analysis associated a missense DCLRE1C variant with V-gene and J-gene trimming of TCR beta chains, and an independent cohort replicated the association. According to a later analysis, parvovirus B19, influenza, CMV and Epstein-Barr virus appeared linked to several top co-occurrence clusters. Immune exposure information for the cohort was limited to CMV serostatus. A further reported finding was that TCR beta sequences accurately predicted the HLA-A and HLA-B alleles for most subjects in the first cohort. The authors suggested that the approach could potentially be generalized to other disease states and immunological phenotypes. At a false discovery rate of 0.05, a later analysis linked 15,000 to 20,000 TCR beta sequences to specific HLA alleles. Across donors, most TCR sequences were observed very rarely, whereas some public TCRs were present in many individuals. A group of highly shared sequence variants was considered likely to be a technical artifact of the sequencing pipeline. A few of the identified cytomegalovirus-associated TCR beta chains were confirmed in vitro to be specific for cytomegalovirus antigens. The classifier was reported to diagnose cytomegalovirus status with high specificity and sensitivity in both the original and validation cohorts. A later analysis found that TCR association rates varied across HLA loci, with DRB1 alleles showing the most associated TCRs and HLA-C alleles the fewest. Most CMV-associated TCR beta chains appeared to be HLA-restricted in a later analysis, and the HLA associations seemed to be driven largely by CMV exposure. The earlier analysis of approximately 540 of the donors excluded some 15 rarely observed V segments, including chromosome 9 orphons, because counts were too low. In this cohort, only TCR beta chains were sequenced, and detectable features were limited by the absence of alpha or paired-chain data. Sequencing depth was assumed to be roughly uniform across donors in the presence/absence analyses, though that assumption may not hold. Correlated functional status among segregating V segments might be attributable to linkage disequilibrium, but an unknown experimental factor could not be ruled out. In the study, about 150 TCR beta chains were listed as associated with cytomegalovirus. According to a later genetic analysis, donors in an Asian-associated ancestry cluster had fewer N-insertions in productive TCRs than the approximately 630-donor mean. In an earlier analysis of around 600 of the donors, most TCR beta V segments appeared in productive rearrangements about 90% or about 30% of the time, broadly matching IMGT annotations. In a later analysis, HLA-associated TCR beta chains showed more clonal expansion and lower generation probabilities than non-associated chains that were equally common. Because the 87-base-pair reads could not distinguish some IMGT-functional V segments, including TRBV6-2 and TRBV6-3, those segments were excluded.

V was cut back by 4 bases and J by 4 bases, leaving a gap of 18 bases between them. From a lookup of the germline V gene (reference sequence), CDR1 and CDR2 are LNHDA and SQIVND. CDR3 length: 16 amino acids, cysteine to phenylalanine. The retained sequence is limited to the CDR3, 48 bases, with the frame set at the first base. The cohort comprised around 690 healthy bone marrow donors. Cohort members were all nominally healthy when sampled, although unrecorded immune exposures were likely present. The donor tested CMV seropositive and was one of the 289 seropositive cohort members. Each donor provided a peripheral blood sample, and peripheral blood mononuclear cells were used for TCR beta sequencing. The Qiagen DNeasy Blood Extraction Kit was used to extract genomic DNA from the blood cell samples. Libraries were built with the immunoSEQ multiplex PCR assay. A mixture of 60 forward primers for TCR Vbeta segments and 13 reverse primers for TCR Jbeta segments was used in the multiplex PCR. A multiplex PCR assay on genomic DNA amplified the CDR3 region of rearranged TCR beta genes. Amplified TCR beta libraries were sequenced as 87-base-pair reads on the Illumina HiSeq System. The paper's processing steps were these. A later analysis tallied some 79 million unique TCR beta chains across the 600 to 700 repertoires, and around 12 million of those chains were shared by two or more donors. A nearest-neighbor algorithm error-corrected the raw reads and collapsed the reads into unique sequences, merging closely related sequences to remove PCR and sequencing errors. CDR3 sequences were aligned to IMGT reference sequences to assign V, D and J gene segments. For a sequence to be retained, a match of at least six nucleotides was required to both a V gene segment and a J gene segment. A rearrangement was called productive if the CDR3 had no stop codons and remained in frame with V and J, and every other rearrangement was called non-productive. CDR3 was defined according to IMGT convention as the region running from the second conserved V-encoded cysteine to the conserved J-encoded phenylalanine. Sequences without an unambiguous match to a single V gene segment were excluded from the earlier analysis of 450 to 650 of the donors. An earlier analysis of several hundred of the donors called V segments functional above 56.7% productive rearrangements and segregating when the between-donor standard deviation exceeded 5%. A statistical classification framework was built to diagnose cytomegalovirus status from the catalog of TCR beta chain sequences. In a later analysis, V and J genes were assigned by comparing TCR nucleotide sequences against IMGT/GENE-DB human TR gene sequences. Using the TCRdist pipeline, a later analysis assigned CDR3 sequences along with most-parsimonious VDJ recombination scenarios. A later analysis defined each TCR beta chain by its CDR3 amino acid sequence plus V-gene family, and excluded reads lacking a unique V-gene family. In a later analysis, several hundred highly shared, low-generation-probability nucleotide sequences were removed to address suspected cross-contamination and a sequencing artifact. A later analysis calculated a clonal expansion index for each public chain from normalized within-repertoire ranks of inferred template counts. In a later analysis, generation probabilities were computed using a VDJ recombination model fitted to out-of-frame rearrangements, and the results were checked against IGoR. Hypergeometric tests were used in a later analysis to score TCR-TCR, TCR-HLA and TCR-CMV co-occurrence, with a repertoire-size bias correction applied to the TCR pairs. A later analysis estimated false discovery rates by permuting HLA or CMV assignments 20 times. A later analysis grouped co-occurring TCRs with DBSCAN, adding TCRdist sequence similarity when clustering within HLA-allele-positive subsets. Repertoires with fewer than 30,000 or more than 120,000 public chains were left out of co-occurrence clustering, as were about five repertoires with anomalous nucleotide sharing. TCRdb carries this immuneACCESS record with in-frame sequences only. Its versions omit some clonotypes, under half of them owing to an unresolved V gene in the studies checked, with the rest unexplained. V and J calls and clone size are given by that table; D and trimming were obtained from the DNA. The sample table contains fewer than 150,000 clones; only one count was recorded for 70% to 85% of them. Clones ranked in the top ten supply around 3.9% of the sample.

The sequence is built from TRBV19 and TRBJ2-3; the D region possibly corresponds to TRBD2 (5 bases align). Sequenced sample: PBMCs. This TCR was sampled from a woman aged 40 to 50 in good health and CMV-seropositive. DNA sequence: TGTGCCAGTAGTAGGCTAGCAAGCGTCGGCGCAGATACGCAGTATTTT. It is translated as CASSRLASVGADTQYF.